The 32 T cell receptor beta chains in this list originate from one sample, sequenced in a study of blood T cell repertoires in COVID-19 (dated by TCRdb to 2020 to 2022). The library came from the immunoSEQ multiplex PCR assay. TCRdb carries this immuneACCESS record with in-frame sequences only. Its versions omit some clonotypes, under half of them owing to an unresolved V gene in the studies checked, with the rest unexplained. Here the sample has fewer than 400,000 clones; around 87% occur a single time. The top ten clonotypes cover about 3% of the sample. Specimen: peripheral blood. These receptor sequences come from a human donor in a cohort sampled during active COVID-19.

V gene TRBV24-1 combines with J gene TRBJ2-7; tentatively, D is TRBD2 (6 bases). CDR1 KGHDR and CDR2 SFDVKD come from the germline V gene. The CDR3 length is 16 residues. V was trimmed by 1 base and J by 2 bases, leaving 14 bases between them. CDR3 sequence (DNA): TGTGCCACCAGTGATTTCTCCGGGACGGGAGCCTACGAGCAGTACTTC. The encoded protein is CATSDFSGTGAYEQYF.

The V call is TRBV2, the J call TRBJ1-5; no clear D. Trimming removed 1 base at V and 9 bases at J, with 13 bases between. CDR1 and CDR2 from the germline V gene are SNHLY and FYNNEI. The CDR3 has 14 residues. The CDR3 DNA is TGTGCCAGCAGTGAAGGGCACGGATCTAGGCCCCAGCATTTT. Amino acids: CASSEGHGSRPQHF. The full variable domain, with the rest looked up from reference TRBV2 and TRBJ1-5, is EPEVTQTPSHQVTQMGQEVILRCVPISNHLYFYWYRQILGQKVEFLVSFYNNEISEKSEIFDDQFSVERPDGSNFTLKIRSTKLEDSAMYFCASSEGHGSRPQHFGDGTRLSIL.

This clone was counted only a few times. The CDR3 nucleotides read TGTGCCAGCAGCTTTCTTTTAAACAGGGGGTCCTACGAGCAGTACTTC. This encodes CASSFLLNRGSYEQYF. The rearrangement links TRBV7-9 to TRBJ2-7; TRBD1 matches at 8 bases. CDR1 SEHNR and CDR2 FQNEAQ come from the germline V gene (reference sequence). The CDR3 covers 16 residues. V lost 3 bases to trimming and J lost 1 base; unmatched junction nucleotides: 8.

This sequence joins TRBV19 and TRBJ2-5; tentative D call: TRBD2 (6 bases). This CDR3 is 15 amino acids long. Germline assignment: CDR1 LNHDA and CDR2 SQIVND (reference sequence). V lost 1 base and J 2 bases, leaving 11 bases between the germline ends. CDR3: CASSIGAGGQETQYF. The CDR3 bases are TGTGCCAGTAGTATAGGCGCCGGGGGTCAAGAGACCCAGTACTTC.

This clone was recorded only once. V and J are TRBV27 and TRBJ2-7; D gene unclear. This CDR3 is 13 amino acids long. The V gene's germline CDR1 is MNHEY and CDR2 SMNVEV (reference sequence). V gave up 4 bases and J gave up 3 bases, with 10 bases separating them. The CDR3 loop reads CASSSLASYEQYF. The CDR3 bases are TGTGCCAGCAGTTCTTTGGCTAGCTACGAGCAGTACTTC.

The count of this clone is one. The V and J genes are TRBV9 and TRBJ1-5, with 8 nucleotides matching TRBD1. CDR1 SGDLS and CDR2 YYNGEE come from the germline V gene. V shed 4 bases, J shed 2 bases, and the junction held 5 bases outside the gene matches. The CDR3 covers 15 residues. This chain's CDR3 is CASSPTGGGNQPQHF. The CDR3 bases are TGTGCCAGCAGCCCAACAGGGGGGGGCAATCAGCCCCAGCATTTT.

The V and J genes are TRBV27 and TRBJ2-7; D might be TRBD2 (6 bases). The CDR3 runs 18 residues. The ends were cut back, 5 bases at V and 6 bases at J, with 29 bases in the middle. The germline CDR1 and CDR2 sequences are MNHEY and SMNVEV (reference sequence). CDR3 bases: TGTGCCAGCAGTCCCCGGCCCCCTCCGGGATCGGGGGAGAGCGAGCAGTACTTC. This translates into CASSPRPPPGSGESEQYF.

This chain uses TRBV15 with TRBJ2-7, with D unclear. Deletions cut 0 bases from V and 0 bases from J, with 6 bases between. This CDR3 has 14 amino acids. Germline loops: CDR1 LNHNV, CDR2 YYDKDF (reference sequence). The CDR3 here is CATSRDDNSYEQYF. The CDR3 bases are TGTGCCACCAGCAGAGATGACAACTCCTACGAGCAGTACTTC.

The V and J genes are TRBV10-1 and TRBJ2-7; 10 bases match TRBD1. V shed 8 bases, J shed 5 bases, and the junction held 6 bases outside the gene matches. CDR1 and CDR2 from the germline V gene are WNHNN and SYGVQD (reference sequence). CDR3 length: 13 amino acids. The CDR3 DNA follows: TGCGCCAGCTCGGAGACAGGGGGCGACGAGCAGTACTTC. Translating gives CASSETGGDEQYF.

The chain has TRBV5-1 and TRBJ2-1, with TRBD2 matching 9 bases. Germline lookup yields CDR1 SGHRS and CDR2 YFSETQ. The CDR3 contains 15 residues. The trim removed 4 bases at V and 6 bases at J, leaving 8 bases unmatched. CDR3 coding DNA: TGCGCCAGCAGCCCGATAGCGGGGGTAACCAATGAGCAGTTCTTC. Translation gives CASSPIAGVTNEQFF.

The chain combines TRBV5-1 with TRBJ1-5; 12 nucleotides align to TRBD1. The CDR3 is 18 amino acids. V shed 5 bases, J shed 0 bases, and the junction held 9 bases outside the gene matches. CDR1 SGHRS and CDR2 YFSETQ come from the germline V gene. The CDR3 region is CASRAPGQGAYSNQPQHF. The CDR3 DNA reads TGCGCCAGCAGGGCGCCGGGACAGGGGGCATATAGCAATCAGCCCCAGCATTTT.

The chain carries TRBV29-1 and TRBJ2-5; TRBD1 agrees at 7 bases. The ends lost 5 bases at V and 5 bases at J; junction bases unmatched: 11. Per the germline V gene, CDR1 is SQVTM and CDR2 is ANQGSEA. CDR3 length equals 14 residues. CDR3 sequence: CSVTLTGKGETQYF. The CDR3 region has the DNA TGCAGCGTTACCCTGACAGGGAAAGGGGAGACCCAGTACTTC. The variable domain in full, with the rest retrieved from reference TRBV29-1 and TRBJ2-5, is SAVISQKPSRDICQRGTSLTIQCQVDSQVTMMFWYRQQPGQSLTLIATANQGSEATYESGFVIDKFPISRPNLTFSTLTVSNMSPEDSSIYLCSVTLTGKGETQYFGPGTRLLVL.

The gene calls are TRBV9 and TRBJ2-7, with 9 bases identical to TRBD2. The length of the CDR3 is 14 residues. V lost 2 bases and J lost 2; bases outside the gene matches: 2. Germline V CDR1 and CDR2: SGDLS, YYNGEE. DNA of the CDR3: TGTGCCAGCAGCGTTAGCGGGGGAACCTACGAGCAGTACTTC. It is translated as CASSVSGGTYEQYF.

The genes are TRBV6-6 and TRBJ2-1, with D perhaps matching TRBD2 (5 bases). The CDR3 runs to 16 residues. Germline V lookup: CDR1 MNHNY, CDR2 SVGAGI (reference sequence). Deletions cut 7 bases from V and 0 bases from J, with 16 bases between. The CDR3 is CASTIGNEGSYNEQFF. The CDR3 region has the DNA TGTGCCAGCACTATCGGGAACGAGGGCTCCTACAATGAGCAGTTCTTC.

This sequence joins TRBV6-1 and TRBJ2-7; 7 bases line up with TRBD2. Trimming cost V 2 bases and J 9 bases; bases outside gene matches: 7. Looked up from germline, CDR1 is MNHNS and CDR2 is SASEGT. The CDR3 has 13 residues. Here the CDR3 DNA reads TGTGCCAGCAGTGAAAGAAGCGGGACGGGGCAGTACTTC. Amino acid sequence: CASSERSGTGQYF.

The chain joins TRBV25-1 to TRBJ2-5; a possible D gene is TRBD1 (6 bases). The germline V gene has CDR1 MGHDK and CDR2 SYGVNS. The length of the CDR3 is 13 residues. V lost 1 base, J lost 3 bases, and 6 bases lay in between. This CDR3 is CASSEWTEETQYF. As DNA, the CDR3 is TGTGCCAGCAGTGAATGGACAGAAGAGACCCAGTACTTC. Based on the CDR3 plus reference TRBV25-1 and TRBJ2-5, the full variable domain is EADIYQTPRYLVIGTGKKITLECSQTMGHDKMYWYQQDPGMELHLIHYSYGVNSTEKGDLSSESTVSRIRTEHFPLTLESARPSHTSQYLCASSEWTEETQYFGPGTRLLVL.

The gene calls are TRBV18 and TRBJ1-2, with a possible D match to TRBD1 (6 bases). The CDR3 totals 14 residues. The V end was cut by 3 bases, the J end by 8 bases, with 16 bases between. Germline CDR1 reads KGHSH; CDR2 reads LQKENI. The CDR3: CASSPQTGPVGYTF. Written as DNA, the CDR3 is TGTGCCAGCTCACCCCAAACAGGGCCGGTGGGCTACACCTTC.

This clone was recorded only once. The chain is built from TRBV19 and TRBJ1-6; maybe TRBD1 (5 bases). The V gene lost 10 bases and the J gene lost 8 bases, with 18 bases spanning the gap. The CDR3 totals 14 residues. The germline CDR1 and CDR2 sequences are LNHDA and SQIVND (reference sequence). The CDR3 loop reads CATRRQHRDSPLHF. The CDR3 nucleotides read TGTGCCACTAGGCGACAGCATAGGGATTCACCCCTCCACTTT.

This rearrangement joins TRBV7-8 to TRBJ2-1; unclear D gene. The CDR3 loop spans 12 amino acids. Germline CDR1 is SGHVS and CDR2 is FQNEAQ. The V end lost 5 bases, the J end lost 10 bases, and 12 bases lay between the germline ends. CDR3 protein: CASSDPAREQFF. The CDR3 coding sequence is TGTGCCAGCAGCGACCCCGCTAGGGAGCAGTTCTTC.

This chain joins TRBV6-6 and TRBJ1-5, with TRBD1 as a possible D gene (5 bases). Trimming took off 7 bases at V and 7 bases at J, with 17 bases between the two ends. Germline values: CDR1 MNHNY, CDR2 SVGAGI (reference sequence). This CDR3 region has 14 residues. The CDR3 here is CASTFMGGAQPQHF. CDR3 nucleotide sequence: TGTGCCAGCACCTTCATGGGGGGTGCACAGCCCCAGCATTTT.

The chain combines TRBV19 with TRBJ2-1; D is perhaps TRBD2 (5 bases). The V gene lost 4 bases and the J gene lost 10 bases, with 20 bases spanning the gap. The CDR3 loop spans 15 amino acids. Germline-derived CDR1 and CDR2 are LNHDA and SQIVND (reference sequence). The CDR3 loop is CASSTEATTGREQFF. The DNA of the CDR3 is TGTGCCAGTAGTACGGAGGCCACGACCGGACGGGAGCAGTTCTTC. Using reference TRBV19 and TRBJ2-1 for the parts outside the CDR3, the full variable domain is DGGITQSPKYLFRKEGQNVTLSCEQNLNHDAMYWYRQDPGQGLRLIYYSQIVNDFQKGDIAEGYSVSREKKESFPLTVTSAQKNPTAFYLCASSTEATTGREQFFGPGTRLTVL.

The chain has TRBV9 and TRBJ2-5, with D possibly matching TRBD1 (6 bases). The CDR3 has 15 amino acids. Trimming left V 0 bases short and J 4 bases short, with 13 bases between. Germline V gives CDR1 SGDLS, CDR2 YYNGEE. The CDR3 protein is CASSVGQGRRETQYF. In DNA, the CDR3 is TGTGCCAGCAGCGTAGGGCAGGGGAGACGAGAGACCCAGTACTTC.

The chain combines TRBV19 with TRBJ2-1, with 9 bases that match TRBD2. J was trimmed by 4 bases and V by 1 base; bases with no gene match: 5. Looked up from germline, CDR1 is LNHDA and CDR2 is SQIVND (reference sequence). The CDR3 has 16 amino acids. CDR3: CASSIGAGGGYNEQFF. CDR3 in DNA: TGTGCCAGTAGTATAGGGGCGGGAGGGGGGTACAATGAGCAGTTCTTC. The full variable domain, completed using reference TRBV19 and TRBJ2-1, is DGGITQSPKYLFRKEGQNVTLSCEQNLNHDAMYWYRQDPGQGLRLIYYSQIVNDFQKGDIAEGYSVSREKKESFPLTVTSAQKNPTAFYLCASSIGAGGGYNEQFFGPGTRLTVL.

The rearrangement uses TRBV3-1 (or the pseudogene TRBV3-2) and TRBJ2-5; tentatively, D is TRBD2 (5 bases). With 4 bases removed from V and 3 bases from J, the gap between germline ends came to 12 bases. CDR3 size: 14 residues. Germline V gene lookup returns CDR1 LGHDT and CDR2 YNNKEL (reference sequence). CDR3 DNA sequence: TGTGCCAGCAGCCGCCCTACTAGTAAAGAGACCCAGTACTTC. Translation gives CASSRPTSKETQYF.

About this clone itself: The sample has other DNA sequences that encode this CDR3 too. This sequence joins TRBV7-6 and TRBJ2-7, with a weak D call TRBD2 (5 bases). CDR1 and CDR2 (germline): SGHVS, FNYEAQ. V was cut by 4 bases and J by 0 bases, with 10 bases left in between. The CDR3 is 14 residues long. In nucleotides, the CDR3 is TGTGCCAGCAGCTCCGGACTGAACTCCTACGAGCAGTACTTC. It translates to CASSSGLNSYEQYF.

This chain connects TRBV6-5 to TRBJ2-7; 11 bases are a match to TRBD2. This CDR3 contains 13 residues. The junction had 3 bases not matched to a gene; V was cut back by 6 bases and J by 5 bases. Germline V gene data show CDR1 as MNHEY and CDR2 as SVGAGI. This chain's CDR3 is CASSTSGSHEQYF. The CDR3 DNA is TGTGCCAGCAGCACTAGCGGGAGCCACGAGCAGTACTTC.

The CDR3 DNA reads TGTGCCACAGCAGTTGTTTCAGGGGGCAATGAGCAGTTCTTC. This sequence encodes CATAVVSGGNEQFF. The rearrangement links TRBV25-1 to TRBJ2-1, with 7 bases fitting TRBD1. Germline CDR1 MGHDK, CDR2 SYGVNS. The CDR3 contains 14 residues. V was pared by 10 bases and J by 6 bases, with 12 bases of the junction left unmatched.

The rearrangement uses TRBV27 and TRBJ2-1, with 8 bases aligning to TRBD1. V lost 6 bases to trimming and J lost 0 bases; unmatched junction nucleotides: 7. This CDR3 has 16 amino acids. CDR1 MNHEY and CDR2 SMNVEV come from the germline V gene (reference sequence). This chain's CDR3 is CASRRQGFSSYNEQFF. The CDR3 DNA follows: TGTGCCAGCAGAAGACAGGGGTTTAGCTCCTACAATGAGCAGTTCTTC.

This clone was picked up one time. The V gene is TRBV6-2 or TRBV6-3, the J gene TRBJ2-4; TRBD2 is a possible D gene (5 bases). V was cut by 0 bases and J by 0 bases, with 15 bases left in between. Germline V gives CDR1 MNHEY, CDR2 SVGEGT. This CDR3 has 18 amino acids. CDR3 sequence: CASSYSSRAALAKNIQYF. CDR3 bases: TGTGCCAGCAGTTACTCGTCGCGGGCTGCCCTAGCCAAAAACATTCAGTACTTC.

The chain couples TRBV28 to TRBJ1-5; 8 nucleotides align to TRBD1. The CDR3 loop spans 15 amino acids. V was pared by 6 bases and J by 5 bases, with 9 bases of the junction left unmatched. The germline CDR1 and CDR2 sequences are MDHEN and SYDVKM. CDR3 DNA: TGTGCCAGCAGGACTCAGGGGGCAGGCGATCAGCCCCAGCATTTT. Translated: CASRTQGAGDQPQHF.

DNA for the CDR3: TGTGCCAGCACGGGACTAGCGGGAGAGGGGGAGCAGTTCTTC. Translating it yields CASTGLAGEGEQFF. The genes are TRBV9 and TRBJ2-1; 14 bases line up with TRBD2. V shed 6 bases and J 10 bases; nucleotides not matched to a gene: 6. The CDR3 runs 14 residues. CDR1 is SGDLS, CDR2 YYNGEE, per germline.

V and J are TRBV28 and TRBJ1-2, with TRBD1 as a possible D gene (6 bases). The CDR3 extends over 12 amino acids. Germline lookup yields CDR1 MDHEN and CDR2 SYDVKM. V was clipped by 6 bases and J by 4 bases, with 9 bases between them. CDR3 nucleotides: TGTGCCAGCAGCAGACAGGCCTATGGCTACACCTTC. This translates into CASSRQAYGYTF.